Below, 28 T cell receptor beta chains from the same sample are listed, as sequenced in a study of blood T cell repertoires in COVID-19. Assay: immunoSEQ multiplex PCR; the TCRdb copy retains only in-frame clones and omits some. The sample has hundreds of thousands of clones; under 90% are singletons. The specimen sequenced was peripheral blood. The receptors here all came from an elderly man with acute or convalescent COVID-19.

The chain couples TRBV6-5 to TRBJ1-1; D is possibly TRBD1 (6 bases). Germline V gives CDR1 MNHEY, CDR2 SVGAGI. The CDR3 covers 13 residues. Trimming cost V 5 bases and J 1 base, with 8 bases left between them. The CDR3: CASSQGQNTEAFF. In DNA form, the CDR3 reads TGTGCCAGCAGTCAGGGACAGAACACTGAAGCTTTCTTT.

The chain couples TRBV11-2 to TRBJ2-7; a possible D gene is TRBD2 (5 bases). CDR1 and CDR2 (germline): SGHAT, FQNNGV. This CDR3 has 14 residues. The ends were cut back, 0 bases at V and 6 bases at J, with 12 bases in the middle. CDR3 coding DNA: TGTGCCAGCAGCTTAGATCCGAGGGTAACCGAGCAGTACGTC. It encodes CASSLDPRVTEQYV.

The chain uses TRBV28 and TRBJ2-3; 9 nucleotides align to TRBD2. With 5 bases clipped from V and 0 bases from J, the junction kept 12 bases outside the gene matches. This CDR3 is built from 18 residues. Germline CDR1 reads MDHEN; CDR2 reads SYDVKM. The CDR3 spells CASSAQWRLAESTDTQYF. CDR3 DNA sequence: TGTGCCAGCAGTGCCCAATGGAGACTAGCGGAAAGCACAGATACGCAGTATTTT.

The rearrangement links TRBV13 to TRBJ1-3; D call uncertain. V was shortened by 5 bases and J by 1 base, with 12 bases between the two germline ends. CDR3 length: 15 residues. Germline V gene lookup returns CDR1 PRHDT and CDR2 FYEKMQ (reference sequence). DNA for the CDR3: TGTGCCAGCAGCAGCCGCGAGGGTTCTGGAAACACCATATATTTT. As protein: CASSSREGSGNTIYF. The whole variable domain, filled in from reference TRBV13 and TRBJ1-3, reads AAGVIQSPRHLIKEKRETATLKCYPIPRHDTVYWYQQGPGQDPQFLISFYEKMQSDKGSIPDRFSAQQFSDYHSELNMSSLELGDSALYFCASSSREGSGNTIYFGEGSWLTVV.

V is TRBV5-1 and J is TRBJ2-7; TRBD2 is a possible D gene (6 bases). This CDR3 region has 16 residues. Germline-derived CDR1 and CDR2 are SGHRS and YFSETQ. The germline V and J ends were trimmed by 0 bases and 1 base, with 14 bases remaining between them. The CDR3 protein is CASSLAIAGNSYEQYF. For the CDR3, the DNA is TGCGCCAGCAGCTTGGCAATCGCGGGGAATTCCTACGAGCAGTACTTC.

The V call is TRBV2, the J call TRBJ1-2; the D is unclear. CDR1 and CDR2 from the germline V gene are SNHLY and FYNNEI. The CDR3 spans 14 residues. V lost 8 bases, J lost 6 bases, and 19 bases lay in between. CDR3 residues: CASRETRSLDGYTF. CDR3 coding DNA: TGTGCCAGCCGCGAGACAAGGTCTCTGGATGGCTACACCTTC.

In DNA, the CDR3 is TGTGCCAGCAGTTACTCGTTGGGACAGGGACGCTACGAGCAGTACTTC. It encodes CASSYSLGQGRYEQYF. This chain connects TRBV6-2 or TRBV6-3 to TRBJ2-7; 9 bases align to TRBD1. The germline V gene encodes CDR1 MNHEY and CDR2 SVGEGT. There are 16 residues in the CDR3. V shed 0 bases and J 3 bases; nucleotides not matched to a gene: 6.

The chain recombines TRBV27 with TRBJ2-7; D not resolved. V was trimmed by 4 bases and J by 0 bases, leaving 10 bases between them. This CDR3 has 14 amino acids. Germline lookup yields CDR1 MNHEY and CDR2 SMNVEV (reference sequence). The CDR3 DNA sequence: TGTGCCAGCAGTTCGAGCGCCGGCTCCTACGAGCAGTACTTC. Translating it yields CASSSSAGSYEQYF.

Comments on this clone: A read error may account for a junction end that differs from germline. This chain joins TRBV28 and TRBJ2-7, with no clear D. CDR3 length: 14 amino acids. Germline assignment: CDR1 MDHEN and CDR2 SYDVKM. The chain's CDR3 is CASSSMLRDYAQYF. CDR3 sequence (DNA): TGTGCCAGCAGTTCAATGCTAAGAGATTACGCGCAGTACTTC.

This clone was found once. The V call is TRBV7-7, the J call TRBJ2-3; TRBD2 aligns across 9 bases. The CDR3 is 16 amino acids. With V trimmed by 5 bases and J by 5 bases, 11 bases remained unmatched. The germline gives CDR1 SSHAT, CDR2 FNYEAQ (reference sequence). CDR3: CASSLDRLAGRDTQYF. The CDR3 DNA reads as TGTGCCAGCAGCCTAGATCGGCTAGCGGGAAGAGATACGCAGTATTTT.

The genes are TRBV9 and TRBJ2-5; 7 nucleotides match TRBD2. CDR1 and CDR2 (germline): SGDLS, YYNGEE. The V segment lost 7 bases and the J segment 9 bases; nucleotides outside the gene matches: 12. The CDR3 has 13 residues. CDR3 amino acids: CASRPSLAAAQYF. The CDR3 nucleotides read TGTGCCAGCCGACCAAGCCTAGCGGCGGCCCAGTACTTC.

The chain recombines TRBV7-2 with TRBJ1-2; D call uncertain. The CDR3 has 14 amino acids. CDR1 is SGHTA and CDR2 is FQGNSA in the germline V gene. V gave up 1 base and J gave up 8 bases, with 14 bases separating them. The CDR3 DNA sequence: TGTGCCAGCAGCTTAGGGATGATCGGGAGCGGCTACACCTTC. Encoded protein: CASSLGMIGSGYTF. Looking up the rest from reference TRBV7-2 and TRBJ1-2 gives the full variable domain: GAGVSQSPSNKVTEKGKDVELRCDPISGHTALYWYRQSLGQGLEFLIYFQGNSAPDKSGLPSDRFSAERTGGSVSTLTIQRTQQEDSAVYLCASSLGMIGSGYTFGSGTRLTVV.

The gene calls are TRBV21-1 and TRBJ2-7; the table calls TRBD1, which could not be checked here. TRBV21-1 is a pseudogene segment. The CDR3 contains 17 residues. CDR3 amino acids: CASSKPNDRGPLYEQYV. CDR3 nucleotide sequence: TGTGCCAGCAGCAAGCCCAATGACAGGGGACCTCTCTACGAGCAGTACGTC.

The CDR3 DNA is TGTGCCAGCAGCTTAACAAGGACAGGGGCGAATGAGCAGTTCTTC. It yields the protein CASSLTRTGANEQFF. J is TRBJ2-1 and V is TRBV7-2; 9 nucleotides match TRBD1. The CDR3 runs 15 residues. CDR1 SGHTA and CDR2 FQGNSA come from the germline V gene. J gave up 7 bases and V 2 bases, and 6 bases lay outside the gene matches.

This sequence joins TRBV5-6 and TRBJ2-1; weak D call: TRBD2 (6 bases). Germline assignment: CDR1 SGHDT and CDR2 YYEEEE. This CDR3 has 17 amino acids. V was trimmed by 0 bases and J by 4 bases, leaving 17 bases between them. The CDR3, as DNA: TGTGCCAGCAGCTTGGGGCCGGGGAATGCGGGATACAATGAGCAGTTCTTC. Protein product: CASSLGPGNAGYNEQFF.

This chain uses TRBV25-1 with TRBJ1-2; no definite D call. Germline V gene lookup returns CDR1 MGHDK and CDR2 SYGVNS. Between the trimmed V and J ends, which lost 2 bases and 2 bases, there was a span of 6 bases. This CDR3 has 13 residues. Here the CDR3 reads CASSEGSNYGYTF. CDR3 in DNA: TGTGCCAGCAGTGAAGGGAGCAACTATGGCTACACCTTC.

This clone was observed a single time. The genes are TRBV11-2 and TRBJ2-2, with 7 bases lining up with TRBD1. Germline values: CDR1 SGHAT, CDR2 FQNNGV. V trimming: 5 bases; J trimming: 3 bases; junction bases outside the gene matches: 6. The CDR3 consists of 15 residues. In DNA form, the CDR3 reads TGTGCCAGCAGCACCCGACAGGGAGACACCGGGGAGCTGTTTTTT. Its protein is CASSTRQGDTGELFF.

The rearrangement links TRBV5-4 to TRBJ2-1; 9 bases are a match to TRBD1. This CDR3 contains 15 residues. V shed 4 bases and J 6 bases; nucleotides not matched to a gene: 8. Per germline, CDR1 SGHNT and CDR2 YYREEE (reference sequence). The CDR3 loop reads CASSPGTGRGNEQFF. The DNA for the CDR3 is TGTGCCAGCAGCCCCGGGACAGGGAGGGGCAATGAGCAGTTCTTC.

This chain joins TRBV6-5 and TRBJ1-3; D remains unclear. Germline V gives CDR1 MNHEY, CDR2 SVGAGI. The CDR3 is 14 amino acids. Trimming left V 5 bases short and J 0 bases short, with 8 bases between. Here the CDR3 DNA reads TGTGCCAGCAGTACTGGTGGCTCTGGAAACACCATATATTTT. Protein: CASSTGGSGNTIYF.

This sequence joins TRBV11-3 and TRBJ2-1; possibly TRBD1 for D (7 bases). V shed 5 bases and J shed 7 bases, with 21 bases lying between them. Germline values: CDR1 SGHNT, CDR2 YENEEA. This CDR3 comprises 16 residues. CDR3 nucleotides: TGTGCCAGCAGCCGCGGTCTGTCAGGGGGGAGGAATGAGCAGTTCTTC. Its protein product is CASSRGLSGGRNEQFF.

V and J are TRBV27 and TRBJ2-1; D perhaps matches TRBD1 (5 bases). V lost 5 bases to trimming and J lost 1 base, with 15 bases between them. The V gene's germline CDR1 is MNHEY and CDR2 SMNVEV (reference sequence). The CDR3 has 16 residues. CDR3 amino acids: CASSDPGPGSYNEQFF. CDR3 nucleotide sequence: TGTGCCAGCAGTGATCCAGGGCCAGGGTCCTACAATGAGCAGTTCTTC.

This clone occurred once. The chain is built from TRBV4-2 and TRBJ2-7, with D possibly matching TRBD2 (5 bases). CDR3 size: 15 residues. V lost 0 bases and J 3 bases, leaving 12 bases between the germline ends. CDR1 is LGHNA and CDR2 is YNFKEQ in the germline V gene. The CDR3 loop is CASSQEVKRHYEQYF. The CDR3 DNA follows: TGTGCCAGCAGCCAAGAAGTTAAGCGGCACTACGAGCAGTACTTC.

This rearrangement joins TRBV19 to TRBJ2-6, with no clear D. This CDR3 spans 16 amino acids. The germline gives CDR1 LNHDA, CDR2 SQIVND (reference sequence). V lost 1 base and J 0 bases, leaving 7 bases between the germline ends. The chain's CDR3 is CASSIGAVSGANVLTF. The CDR3 DNA follows: TGTGCCAGTAGTATAGGCGCCGTCTCTGGGGCCAACGTCCTGACTTTC.

The rearrangement uses TRBV12-3 or TRBV12-4 and TRBJ2-3; no clear D gene. The CDR3 covers 12 residues. Between the trimmed V and J ends, which lost 2 bases and 5 bases, there was a span of 5 bases. CDR3 DNA sequence: TGTGCCAGCAGTTTAAATAGAGATACGCAGTATTTT. This sequence encodes CASSLNRDTQYF.

CDR3 sequence (DNA): TGTGCCAGTAGGAAAGGTCCTAGCGGAGGGAACACCGGGGAGCTGTTTTTT. Translating it yields CASRKGPSGGNTGELFF. The chain has TRBV19 and TRBJ2-2; 7 bases align to TRBD2. Germline V gene data show CDR1 as LNHDA and CDR2 as SQIVND (reference sequence). The V and J ends lost 6 bases and 1 base, in that order; junction bases with no gene match: 11. This CDR3 region has 17 residues.

V and J are TRBV25-1 and TRBJ2-2; 9 bases are a match to TRBD1. This CDR3 spans 15 amino acids. The V gene's germline CDR1 is MGHDK and CDR2 SYGVNS. Trimming at V came to 4 bases and at J to 4 bases, leaving 4 bases not matched to a gene. The CDR3 loop reads CASSGRQGGTGELFF. CDR3 sequence (DNA): TGTGCCAGCAGTGGACGACAGGGGGGCACCGGGGAGCTGTTTTTT.

J is TRBJ2-1 and V is TRBV9, with 7 bases matching TRBD1. The CDR3 covers 14 residues. The germline gives CDR1 SGDLS, CDR2 YYNGEE. J gave up 6 bases and V 3 bases, and 6 bases lay outside the gene matches. CDR3 sequence (DNA): TGTGCCAGCAGCGGCAGACAGGGTTCCAATGAGCAGTTCTTC. This codes for CASSGRQGSNEQFF.

The chain carries TRBV5-1 and TRBJ2-6, with D unresolved. CDR3 length: 16 residues. V lost 5 bases to trimming and J lost 0 bases, with 12 bases between them. The germline CDR1 and CDR2 sequences are SGHRS and YFSETQ. CDR3 protein: CASRSHGSSGANVLTF. The CDR3 DNA reads as TGCGCCAGCAGATCTCACGGTAGCTCTGGGGCCAACGTCCTGACTTTC.